Each of the 26 T cell receptor beta chains below was sequenced from the same sample in a study of T cell responses to AZD1222 COVID-19 vaccine. Assay: immunoSEQ multiplex PCR; the TCRdb copy retains only in-frame clones and omits some. The repertoire holds about 120,000 clones, with about 90% as singletons. Material: peripheral blood, obtained on day 0 of AZD1222 vaccination. These receptors originate from an adult in good health.

The V and J genes are TRBV21-1 and TRBJ1-6; the table's D call, TRBD1, has no DNA check behind it. TRBV21-1 is an annotated pseudogene. The CDR3 consists of 18 residues. The DNA of the CDR3 is TGTGCCAGCAGCAAAGTGTGGATTCAGGGGCGTAAGAATTCACCCCTCCACTTT. As protein: CASSKVWIQGRKNSPLHF.

The chain joins TRBV20-1 to TRBJ1-2, with D possibly being TRBD1 (5 bases). Germline CDR1 and CDR2: DFQATT and SNEGSKA (reference sequence). Trimming pared 5 bases from V and 9 bases from J, leaving 7 bases between. CDR3 length: 9 residues. CDR3 nucleotides: TGCAGTGCTGGGGACCGCTACACCTTC. Amino acid sequence: CSAGDRYTF.

V usage is TRBV2 and J usage is TRBJ1-1, with D uncertain. The CDR3 runs 11 residues. Germline CDR1 SNHLY, CDR2 FYNNEI. V gave up 5 bases and J gave up 4 bases, with 5 bases separating them. CDR3 DNA: TGTGCCAGCAGTCCAACCACTGAAGCTTTCTTT. Translating it yields CASSPTTEAFF.

The chain joins TRBV6-1 to TRBJ1-5; D is unresolved. Trimming removed 1 base at V and 0 bases at J, with 7 bases between. This CDR3 spans 15 amino acids. Looked up from germline, CDR1 is MNHNS and CDR2 is SASEGT. The CDR3 spells CASSEGALSNQPQHF. The CDR3, as DNA: TGTGCCAGCAGTGAAGGGGCACTTAGCAATCAGCCCCAGCATTTT.

V and J are TRBV27 and TRBJ2-2, with D perhaps TRBD1 (6 bases). This CDR3 has 15 residues. Per the germline V gene, CDR1 is MNHEY and CDR2 is SMNVEV (reference sequence). V lost 7 bases to trimming and J lost 5 bases, with 17 bases between them. The CDR3 nucleotides read TGTGCCAGCACCCAAAGGGGGTGGCGGACCGGGGAGCTGTTTTTT. It translates to CASTQRGWRTGELFF.

This clone came up once. Other DNA sequences from this sample encode an identical CDR3 as well. This sequence joins TRBV29-1 and TRBJ1-5; TRBD1 is a possible D gene (5 bases). Looked up from germline, CDR1 is SQVTM and CDR2 is ANQGSEA. The CDR3 has 12 amino acids. V lost 3 bases, J lost 7 bases, and 10 bases lay in between. CDR3 sequence: CSVEDNGQPQHF. In DNA, the CDR3 is TGCAGCGTTGAGGACAATGGACAGCCCCAGCATTTT.

This chain joins TRBV10-3 and TRBJ2-7; D ambiguous. Looked up from germline, CDR1 is ENHRY and CDR2 is SYGVKD. The CDR3 sequence is 11 residues long. V lost 10 bases and J 0 bases, leaving 7 bases between the germline ends. The CDR3 protein is CATEDSYEQYF. The CDR3 bases are TGTGCCACCGAGGACTCCTACGAGCAGTACTTC.

The CDR3 protein is CASSGKGGNQPQHF. CDR3 nucleotides: TGTGCCAGCAGTGGGAAGGGAGGCAATCAGCCCCAGCATTTT. J is TRBJ1-5 and V is TRBV25-1; no firm D call. Germline CDR1 MGHDK, CDR2 SYGVNS. Trimming took 4 bases from V and 2 from J, leaving 9 bases between them. This CDR3 has 14 amino acids.

The gene calls are TRBV5-4 and TRBJ2-1, with unresolved D. Germline V gene sequence: CDR1 SGHNT, CDR2 YYREEE (reference sequence). Trimming removed 4 bases at V and 6 bases at J, with 11 bases between. This CDR3 comprises 13 residues. CDR3: CASSQVPANEQFF. The CDR3 region has the DNA TGTGCCAGCAGCCAAGTGCCAGCCAATGAGCAGTTCTTC.

This clone was found once. This chain links TRBV19 with TRBJ1-2; the D is unclear. The CDR3 consists of 16 residues. The V gene's germline CDR1 is LNHDA and CDR2 SQIVND (reference sequence). With 7 bases removed from V and 0 bases from J, the gap between germline ends came to 18 bases. The DNA for the CDR3 is TGTGCCAGTAACCCCGCCGAAGCTTTAGCTAACTATGGCTACACCTTC. It translates to CASNPAEALANYGYTF.

This clone was seen only once. The chain recombines TRBV10-3 with TRBJ1-2; D is uncertain. Trimming removed 8 bases at V and 5 bases at J, with 9 bases between. The germline V gene encodes CDR1 ENHRY and CDR2 SYGVKD. The CDR3 is made up of 11 amino acids. For the CDR3, the DNA is TGTGCCATCGGAGGAATATATGGCTACACCTTC. Translation: CAIGGIYGYTF.

This sequence joins TRBV29-1 and TRBJ1-3; D gene uncertain. Germline CDR1 reads SQVTM; CDR2 reads ANQGSEA. V lost 2 bases, J lost 0 bases, and 2 bases lay in between. The CDR3 contains 12 residues. The chain's CDR3 is CSVETSGNTIYF. The CDR3 DNA reads as TGCAGCGTTGAAACCTCTGGAAACACCATATATTTT.

The J gene is TRBJ1-3, the V gene TRBV27, with D possibly being TRBD1 (6 bases). The CDR3 loop spans 15 amino acids. CDR1 is MNHEY, CDR2 SMNVEV, per germline (reference sequence). V was shortened by 0 bases and J by 4 bases, with 10 bases between the two germline ends. Here the CDR3 DNA reads TGTGCCAGCAGTTTATCGTCAGGGGTAGGAAACACCATATATTTT. It is translated as CASSLSSGVGNTIYF.

The chain combines TRBV5-1 with TRBJ1-1; D perhaps matches TRBD1 (5 bases). Germline V CDR1 and CDR2: SGHRS, YFSETQ. This CDR3 is built from 16 residues. Trimming pared 1 base from V and 0 bases from J, leaving 13 bases between. This CDR3 is CASSLMGLELNTEAFF. CDR3 nucleotide sequence: TGCGCCAGCAGCTTGATGGGACTGGAATTGAACACTGAAGCTTTCTTT.

The J gene is TRBJ1-2, the V gene TRBV24-1; the match to TRBD1 covers 7 bases. From germline, CDR1 is KGHDR and CDR2 SFDVKD. The CDR3 contains 15 residues. J lost 0 bases, V lost 4 bases, and 4 bases had no gene match. The CDR3 nucleotides read TGTGCCACCAGTGACCCTGGGACAGCTAACTATGGCTACACCTTC. Protein sequence: CATSDPGTANYGYTF.

V is TRBV5-1 and J is TRBJ1-1, with unresolved D. The length of the CDR3 is 14 residues. V was pared by 3 bases and J by 5 bases, with 14 bases between. Germline lookup yields CDR1 SGHRS and CDR2 YFSETQ. This CDR3 reads CASSSPGPGTEAFF. In DNA form, the CDR3 reads TGCGCCAGCAGCTCCCCCGGGCCGGGGACTGAAGCTTTCTTT.

The genes are TRBV4-1 and TRBJ1-3; no clear D gene. The V gene's germline CDR1 is MGHRA and CDR2 YSYEKL. The CDR3 extends over 12 amino acids. V gave up 0 bases and J gave up 4 bases, with 1 base separating them. CDR3 amino acids: CASSQEGNTIYF. The DNA of the CDR3 is TGCGCCAGCAGCCAAGAGGGAAACACCATATATTTT.

The rearrangement uses TRBV10-3 and TRBJ2-1; 7 bases are shared with TRBD1. Germline CDR1 ENHRY, CDR2 SYGVKD. Trimming took 5 bases from V and 9 from J; bases not matched to a gene: 13. There are 15 residues in the CDR3. The CDR3 coding sequence is TGTGCCATCAGTTTTGACAAGGGGGCGCAGGGTGAGCAGTTCTTC. Translated: CAISFDKGAQGEQFF.

The chain links TRBV5-1 to TRBJ1-2, with D maybe TRBD1 (5 bases). The CDR3 consists of 13 residues. V lost 0 bases and J 6 bases, leaving 9 bases between the germline ends. Germline V gene sequence: CDR1 SGHRS, CDR2 YFSETQ. DNA for the CDR3: TGCGCCAGCAGCTTGGTCTCAGGGCATGGCTACACCTTC. The encoded protein is CASSLVSGHGYTF.

This chain links TRBV6-1 with TRBJ1-2, with 7 bases aligning to TRBD1. The CDR3 sequence is 17 residues long. Germline CDR1 MNHNS, CDR2 SASEGT. Trimming removed 1 base from V and 0 bases from J; junction bases left unmatched: 8. CDR3 amino acids: CASSEGQGHSSNYGYTF. The CDR3 coding sequence is TGTGCCAGCAGTGAAGGACAGGGCCATAGTTCTAACTATGGCTACACCTTC.

This sequence joins TRBV24-1 and TRBJ2-3; 7 bases fit TRBD2. Germline-derived CDR1 and CDR2 are KGHDR and SFDVKD. The trim removed 5 bases at V and 3 bases at J, leaving 7 bases unmatched. The CDR3 length is 15 residues. The CDR3 DNA reads TGTGCCACCAGTGGGGTAGCGGGCTTGACAGATACGCAGTATTTT. Amino acids: CATSGVAGLTDTQYF.

V usage is TRBV25-1 and J usage is TRBJ2-2; D is perhaps TRBD1 or TRBD2 (5 bases each). The ends were cut back, 3 bases at V and 1 base at J, with 12 bases in the middle. Germline V gives CDR1 MGHDK, CDR2 SYGVNS. The CDR3 totals 16 residues. The CDR3 coding sequence is TGTGCCAGCAGTGATTCGGGGCAGGGGAACACCGGGGAGCTGTTTTTT. It specifies CASSDSGQGNTGELFF.

The chain recombines TRBV5-1 with TRBJ1-1; D gene unclear. Trimming removed 4 bases at V and 3 bases at J, with 10 bases between. The CDR3 is made up of 13 amino acids. From germline, CDR1 is SGHRS and CDR2 YFSETQ. CDR3: CASSGLGDTEAFF. In nucleotides, the CDR3 is TGCGCCAGCAGCGGCCTCGGGGACACTGAAGCTTTCTTT.

The chain couples TRBV6-2 or TRBV6-3 to TRBJ1-1; D remains ambiguous. CDR1 is MNHEY, CDR2 SVGEGT, per germline. This CDR3 has 15 amino acids. V dropped 8 bases and J dropped 1 base, with 17 bases sitting between them. The CDR3 region is CASGPRRQTNTEAFF. Written as DNA, the CDR3 is TGTGCCAGCGGCCCTAGGCGGCAGACGAACACTGAAGCTTTCTTT.

V and J are TRBV3-1 (or the pseudogene TRBV3-2) and TRBJ1-1, with D tentatively TRBD1 (5 bases). Germline CDR1 LGHDT, CDR2 YNNKEL (reference sequence). V lost 5 bases and J lost 2, with 9 bases in between. The CDR3 loop spans 13 amino acids. CDR3 region: CASSAGPNTEAFF. CDR3 coding DNA: TGTGCCAGCAGCGCGGGACCCAACACTGAAGCTTTCTTT.

The chain employs TRBV30 and TRBJ1-3; D gene uncertain. CDR1 and CDR2 (germline): GTSNPN, SVGIG (reference sequence). Trimming took off 4 bases at V and 4 bases at J, with 14 bases between the two ends. The CDR3 is 14 amino acids. The DNA of the CDR3 is TGTGCCTGGATAATCGAAGGGTTAGGAAACACCATATATTTT. Translation gives CAWIIEGLGNTIYF.